This TCR beta chain came from a study of metastatic and nonmetastatic thyroid tumors. The CDR3 contains 15 residues. V was pared by 0 bases and J by 7 bases, with 7 bases of the junction left unmatched. The V gene's germline CDR1 is SGDLS and CDR2 YYNGEE. Study results and limitations: In blood and tumor, TCR beta diversity was reportedly significantly higher in malignant thyroid tumors than in benign nodules.

No treatment of any kind had been given to any patient before thyroid surgery. In the original workflow: A classifier for distant metastasis in papillary thyroid cancer was constructed using CDR3 differences observed across clinicopathological groups. TCRdb reprocessed the PCR reads via MiXCR. The V and J calls follow TCRdb's processing rather than the paper's. This table holds 11,000 or so clones, 9.5% to 15% found once. This clone was recorded many times. Its antigen remains unknown. Other nucleotide sequences from this sample produce the same CDR3. The sequence came from a female donor with papillary thyroid cancer or a benign thyroid nodule (not recorded which). Some clones in this sample may be carry-over from other donors' samples. The rearrangement uses TRBV9 and TRBJ2-1; 7 bases are a match to TRBD2. The specimen sequenced was blood. The CDR3 DNA reads TGTGCCAGCAGCGTAGCTAGCGGTCCAGGGAATGAGCAGTTCTTC. It is translated as CASSVASGPGNEQFF.